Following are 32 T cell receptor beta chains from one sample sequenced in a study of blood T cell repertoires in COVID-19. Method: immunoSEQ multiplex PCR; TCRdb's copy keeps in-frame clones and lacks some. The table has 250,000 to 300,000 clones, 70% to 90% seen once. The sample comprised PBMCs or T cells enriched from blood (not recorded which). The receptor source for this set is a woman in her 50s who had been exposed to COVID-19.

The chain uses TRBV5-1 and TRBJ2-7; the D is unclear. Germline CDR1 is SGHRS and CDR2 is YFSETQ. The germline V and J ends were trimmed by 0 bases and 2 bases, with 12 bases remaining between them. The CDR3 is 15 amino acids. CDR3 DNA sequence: TGCGCCAGCAGCTTGGGGAGAACCGCCACCTACGAGCAGTACTTC. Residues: CASSLGRTATYEQYF.

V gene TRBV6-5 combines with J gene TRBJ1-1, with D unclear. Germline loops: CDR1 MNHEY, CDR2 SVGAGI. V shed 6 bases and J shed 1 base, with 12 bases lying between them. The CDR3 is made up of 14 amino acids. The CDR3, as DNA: TGTGCCAGCAGCCACGTCCCCGGGAACACTGAAGCTTTCTTT. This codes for CASSHVPGNTEAFF.

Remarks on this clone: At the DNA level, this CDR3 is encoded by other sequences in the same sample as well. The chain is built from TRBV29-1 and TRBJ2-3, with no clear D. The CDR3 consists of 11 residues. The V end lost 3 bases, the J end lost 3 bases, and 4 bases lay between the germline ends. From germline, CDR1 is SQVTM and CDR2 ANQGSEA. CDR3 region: CSVDLTDTQYF. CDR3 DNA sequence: TGCAGCGTTGATCTTACAGATACGCAGTATTTT.

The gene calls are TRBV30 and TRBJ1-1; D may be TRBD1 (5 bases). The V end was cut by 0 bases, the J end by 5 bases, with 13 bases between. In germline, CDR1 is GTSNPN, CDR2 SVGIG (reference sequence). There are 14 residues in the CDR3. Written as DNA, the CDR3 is TGTGCCTGGAGTGTGGGAGGGGCGAGGACTGAAGCTTTCTTT. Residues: CAWSVGGARTEAFF.

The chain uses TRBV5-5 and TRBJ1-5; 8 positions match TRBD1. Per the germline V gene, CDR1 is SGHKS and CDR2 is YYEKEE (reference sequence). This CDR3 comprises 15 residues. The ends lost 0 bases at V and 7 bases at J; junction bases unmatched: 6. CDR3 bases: TGTGCCAGCAGCTTGGGACAGGGGCCGTCGCAGCCCCAGCATTTT. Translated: CASSLGQGPSQPQHF.

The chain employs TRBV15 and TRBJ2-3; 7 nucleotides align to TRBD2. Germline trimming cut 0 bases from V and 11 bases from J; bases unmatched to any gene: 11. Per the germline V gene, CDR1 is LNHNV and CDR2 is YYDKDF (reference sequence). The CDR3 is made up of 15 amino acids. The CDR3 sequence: CATSRDGAGSSGQYF. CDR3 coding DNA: TGTGCCACCAGCAGAGATGGGGCGGGGTCTAGCGGGCAGTATTTT.

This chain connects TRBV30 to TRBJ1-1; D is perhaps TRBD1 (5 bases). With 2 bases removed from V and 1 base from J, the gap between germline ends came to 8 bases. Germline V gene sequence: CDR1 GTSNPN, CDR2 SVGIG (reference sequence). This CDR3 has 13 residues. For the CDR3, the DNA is TGTGCCTGGAGTTTGCAGGGGAACACTGAAGCTTTCTTT. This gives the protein CAWSLQGNTEAFF.

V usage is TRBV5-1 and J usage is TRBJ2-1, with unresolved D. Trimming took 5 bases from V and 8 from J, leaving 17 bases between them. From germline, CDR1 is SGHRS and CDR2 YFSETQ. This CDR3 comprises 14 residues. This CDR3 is CASSLDPSSDEQFF. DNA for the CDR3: TGCGCCAGCAGTCTAGATCCTTCGTCGGATGAGCAGTTCTTC.

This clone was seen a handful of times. CDR3 in DNA: TGTGCCAGCAGTTACTCTTCGCGATCTGGAAACACCATATATTTT. Translated, it gives CASSYSSRSGNTIYF. V gene TRBV6-5 combines with J gene TRBJ1-3; D not resolved. Trimming took off 0 bases at V and 1 base at J, with 7 bases between the two ends. This CDR3 region has 15 residues. CDR1 and CDR2 from the germline V gene are MNHEY and SVGAGI.

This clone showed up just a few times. CDR3 sequence reads: CASTLGVAYGYTF. The CDR3 DNA sequence: TGTGCCAGCACCCTAGGTGTGGCCTATGGCTACACCTTC. V gene TRBV6-5 combines with J gene TRBJ1-2; D gene unclear. V was clipped by 7 bases and J by 4 bases, with 13 bases between them. Germline V gene lookup returns CDR1 MNHEY and CDR2 SVGAGI. CDR3 length equals 13 residues.

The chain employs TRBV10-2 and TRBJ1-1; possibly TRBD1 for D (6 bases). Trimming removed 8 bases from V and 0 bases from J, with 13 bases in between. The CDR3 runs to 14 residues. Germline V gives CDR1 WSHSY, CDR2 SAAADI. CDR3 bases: TGCGCCAGCTCCGCGAGGGGGATGAACACTGAAGCTTTCTTT. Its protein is CASSARGMNTEAFF.

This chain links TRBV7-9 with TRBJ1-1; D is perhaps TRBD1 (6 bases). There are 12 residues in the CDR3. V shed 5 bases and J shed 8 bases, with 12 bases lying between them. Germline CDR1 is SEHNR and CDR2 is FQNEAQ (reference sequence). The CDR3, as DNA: TGTGCCAGCAGCGAGAATGACAGGGAAGCTTTCTTT. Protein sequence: CASSENDREAFF.

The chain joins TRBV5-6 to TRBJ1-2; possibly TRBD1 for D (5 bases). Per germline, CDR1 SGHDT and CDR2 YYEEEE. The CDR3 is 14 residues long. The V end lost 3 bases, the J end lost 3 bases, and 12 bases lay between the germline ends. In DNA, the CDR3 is TGTGCCAGCAGCTGGGAGGGACTGCACTATGGCTACACCTTC. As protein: CASSWEGLHYGYTF. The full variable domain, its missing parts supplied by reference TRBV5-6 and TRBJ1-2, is DAGVTQSPTHLIKTRGQQVTLRCSPKSGHDTVSWYQQALGQGPQFIFQYYEEEERQRGNFPDRFSGHQFPNYSSELNVNALLLGDSALYLCASSWEGLHYGYTFGSGTRLTVV.

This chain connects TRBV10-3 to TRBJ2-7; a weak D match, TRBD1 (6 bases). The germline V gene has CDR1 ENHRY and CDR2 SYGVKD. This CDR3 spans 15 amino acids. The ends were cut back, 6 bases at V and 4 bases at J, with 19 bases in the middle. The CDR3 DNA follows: TGTGCCATCAGGGGATCAGGGGCGCCTTCATACGAGCAGTACTTC. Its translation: CAIRGSGAPSYEQYF.

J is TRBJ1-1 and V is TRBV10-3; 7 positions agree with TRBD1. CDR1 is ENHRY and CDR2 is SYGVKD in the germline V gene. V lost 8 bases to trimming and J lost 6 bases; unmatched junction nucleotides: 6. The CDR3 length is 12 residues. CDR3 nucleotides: TGTGCCATCGGTCAGGGGGGAGCTGAAGCTTTCTTT. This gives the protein CAIGQGGAEAFF.

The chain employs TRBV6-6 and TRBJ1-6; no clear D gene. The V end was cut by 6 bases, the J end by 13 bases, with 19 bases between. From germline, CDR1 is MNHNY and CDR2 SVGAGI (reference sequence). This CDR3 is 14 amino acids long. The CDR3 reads CASSPLILSGPLHF. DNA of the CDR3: TGTGCCAGCAGCCCGCTCATCCTCTCCGGGCCCCTCCACTTT.

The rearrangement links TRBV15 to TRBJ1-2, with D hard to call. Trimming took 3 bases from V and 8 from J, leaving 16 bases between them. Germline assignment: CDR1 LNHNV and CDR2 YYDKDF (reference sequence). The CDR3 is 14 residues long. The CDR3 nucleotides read TGTGCCACCAGCAGCCTAGATGGGTCCCTCGGCTACACCTTC. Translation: CATSSLDGSLGYTF.

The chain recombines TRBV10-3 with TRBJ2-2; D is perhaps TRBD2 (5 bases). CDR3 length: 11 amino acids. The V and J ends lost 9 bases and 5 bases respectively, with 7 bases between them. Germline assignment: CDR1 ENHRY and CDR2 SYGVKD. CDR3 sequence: CAMSGTGELFF. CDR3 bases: TGTGCCATGAGCGGTACCGGGGAGCTGTTTTTT.

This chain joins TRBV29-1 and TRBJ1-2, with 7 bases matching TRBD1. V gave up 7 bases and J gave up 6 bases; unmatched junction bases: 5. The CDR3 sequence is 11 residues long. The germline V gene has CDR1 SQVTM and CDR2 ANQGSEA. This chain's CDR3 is CSATGLDGYTF. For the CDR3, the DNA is TGCAGCGCGACAGGGTTGGATGGCTACACCTTC.

CDR3 loop: CASSGGRLVREETQYF. For the CDR3, the DNA is TGTGCCAGCAGCGGTGGAAGGCTAGTGAGGGAAGAGACCCAGTACTTC. This chain joins TRBV11-2 and TRBJ2-5; the D gene is possibly TRBD2 (5 bases). V dropped 5 bases and J dropped 3 bases, with 19 bases sitting between them. The CDR3 spans 16 residues. The germline V gene encodes CDR1 SGHAT and CDR2 FQNNGV.

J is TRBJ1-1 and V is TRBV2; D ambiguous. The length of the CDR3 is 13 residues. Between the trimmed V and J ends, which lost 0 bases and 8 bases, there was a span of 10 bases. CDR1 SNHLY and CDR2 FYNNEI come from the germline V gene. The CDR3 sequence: CASSEALSGEAFF. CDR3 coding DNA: TGTGCCAGCAGTGAAGCGCTTAGCGGAGAAGCTTTCTTT.

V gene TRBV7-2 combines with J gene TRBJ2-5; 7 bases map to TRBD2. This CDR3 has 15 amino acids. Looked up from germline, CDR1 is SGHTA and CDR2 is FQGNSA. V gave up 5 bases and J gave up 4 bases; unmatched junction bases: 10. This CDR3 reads CASSPNPTSLETQYF. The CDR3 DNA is TGTGCCAGCAGCCCTAACCCGACTAGCCTAGAGACCCAGTACTTC.

DNA for the CDR3: TGTGCCAGCAGTTACCTAAGCTCCTATAATTCACCCCTCCACTTT. It encodes CASSYLSSYNSPLHF. The chain employs TRBV6-5 and TRBJ1-6; the D is unclear. This CDR3 has 15 residues. Per germline, CDR1 MNHEY and CDR2 SVGAGI. V was pared by 2 bases and J by 0 bases, with 5 bases between.

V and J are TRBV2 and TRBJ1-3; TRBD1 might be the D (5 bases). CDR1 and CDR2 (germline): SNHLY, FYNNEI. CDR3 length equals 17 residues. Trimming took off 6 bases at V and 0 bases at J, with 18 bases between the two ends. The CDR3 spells CASSRPRQPHSGNTIYF. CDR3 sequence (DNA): TGTGCCAGCAGCAGACCTCGACAGCCTCACTCTGGAAACACCATATATTTT.

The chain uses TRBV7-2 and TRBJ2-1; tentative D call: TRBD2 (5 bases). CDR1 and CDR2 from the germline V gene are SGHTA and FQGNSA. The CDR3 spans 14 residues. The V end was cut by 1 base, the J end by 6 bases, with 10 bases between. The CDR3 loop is CASSLVGRGNEQFF. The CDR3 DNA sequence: TGTGCCAGCAGCTTAGTTGGACGGGGCAATGAGCAGTTCTTC. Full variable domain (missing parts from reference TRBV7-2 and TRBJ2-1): GAGVSQSPSNKVTEKGKDVELRCDPISGHTALYWYRQSLGQGLEFLIYFQGNSAPDKSGLPSDRFSAERTGGSVSTLTIQRTQQEDSAVYLCASSLVGRGNEQFFGPGTRLTVL.

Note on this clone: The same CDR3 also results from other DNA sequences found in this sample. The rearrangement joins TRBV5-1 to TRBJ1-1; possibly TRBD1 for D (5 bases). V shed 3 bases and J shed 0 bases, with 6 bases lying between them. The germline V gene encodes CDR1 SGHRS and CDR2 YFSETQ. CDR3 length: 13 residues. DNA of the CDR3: TGCGCCAGCAGCTACAGGCTGAACACTGAAGCTTTCTTT. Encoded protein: CASSYRLNTEAFF.

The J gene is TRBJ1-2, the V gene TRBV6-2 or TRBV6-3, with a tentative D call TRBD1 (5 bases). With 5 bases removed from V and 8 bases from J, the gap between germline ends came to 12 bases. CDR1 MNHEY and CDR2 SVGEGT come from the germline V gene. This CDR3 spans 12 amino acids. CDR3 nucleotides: TGTGCCAGCAGTCCCTCAGGGTACGGCTACACCTTC. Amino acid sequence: CASSPSGYGYTF.

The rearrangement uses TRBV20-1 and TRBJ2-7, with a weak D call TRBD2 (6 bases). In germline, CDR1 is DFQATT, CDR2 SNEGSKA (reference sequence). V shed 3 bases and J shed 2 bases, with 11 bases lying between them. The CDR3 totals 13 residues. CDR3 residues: CSASPGLPYEQYF. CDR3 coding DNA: TGCAGTGCTAGTCCGGGACTTCCCTACGAGCAGTACTTC.

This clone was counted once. CDR3 in amino acids: CASSLPRGASTDTQYF. The CDR3 DNA reads as TGCGCCAGCAGCTTGCCTCGGGGAGCGAGCACAGATACGCAGTATTTT. The rearrangement joins TRBV5-1 to TRBJ2-3; maybe TRBD2 (5 bases). CDR1 is SGHRS and CDR2 is YFSETQ in the germline V gene. V dropped 1 base and J dropped 0 bases, with 12 bases sitting between them. This CDR3 is built from 16 residues.

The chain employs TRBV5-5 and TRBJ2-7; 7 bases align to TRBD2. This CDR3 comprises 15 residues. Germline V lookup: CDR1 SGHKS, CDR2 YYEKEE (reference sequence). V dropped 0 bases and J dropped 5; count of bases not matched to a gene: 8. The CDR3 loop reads CASSLAMRGSHEQYF. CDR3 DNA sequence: TGTGCCAGCAGCTTGGCCATGCGGGGGTCCCACGAGCAGTACTTC.

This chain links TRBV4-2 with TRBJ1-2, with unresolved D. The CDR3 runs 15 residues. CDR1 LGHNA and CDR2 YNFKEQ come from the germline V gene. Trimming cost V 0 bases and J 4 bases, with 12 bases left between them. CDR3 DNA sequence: TGTGCCAGCAGCCAAGATCTGGAGACGGGCTATGGCTACACCTTC. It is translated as CASSQDLETGYGYTF.

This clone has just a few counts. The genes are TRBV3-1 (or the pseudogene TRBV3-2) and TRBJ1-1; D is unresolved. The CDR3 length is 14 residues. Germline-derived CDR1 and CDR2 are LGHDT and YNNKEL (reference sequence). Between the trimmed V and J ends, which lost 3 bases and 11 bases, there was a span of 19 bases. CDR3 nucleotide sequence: TGTGCCAGCAGCCACGGAGACCCATCTCGTTCGGCTTTCTTT. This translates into CASSHGDPSRSAFF.